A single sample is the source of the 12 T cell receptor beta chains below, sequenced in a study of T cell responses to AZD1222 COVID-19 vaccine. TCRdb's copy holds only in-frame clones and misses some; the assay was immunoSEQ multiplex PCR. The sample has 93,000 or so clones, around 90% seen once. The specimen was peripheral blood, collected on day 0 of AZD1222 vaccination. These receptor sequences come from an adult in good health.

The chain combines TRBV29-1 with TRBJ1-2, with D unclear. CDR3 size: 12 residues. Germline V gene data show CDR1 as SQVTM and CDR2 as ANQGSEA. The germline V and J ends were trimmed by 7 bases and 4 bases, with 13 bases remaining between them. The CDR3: CSADPSPYGYTF. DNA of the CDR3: TGCAGCGCGGACCCTTCACCCTATGGCTACACCTTC.

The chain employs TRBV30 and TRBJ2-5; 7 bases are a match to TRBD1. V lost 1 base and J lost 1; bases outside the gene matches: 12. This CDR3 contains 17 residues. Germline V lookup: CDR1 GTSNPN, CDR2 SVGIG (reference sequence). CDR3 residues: CAWSAWKYRGPQETQYF. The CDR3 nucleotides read TGTGCCTGGAGTGCGTGGAAATACAGGGGCCCCCAAGAGACCCAGTACTTC.

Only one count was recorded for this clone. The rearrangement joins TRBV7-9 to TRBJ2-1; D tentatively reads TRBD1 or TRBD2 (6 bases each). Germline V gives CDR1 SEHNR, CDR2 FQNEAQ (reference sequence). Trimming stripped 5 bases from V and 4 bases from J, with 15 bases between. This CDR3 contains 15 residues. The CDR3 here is CASSAKGGEYNEQFF. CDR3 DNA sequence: TGTGCCAGCAGCGCGAAGGGGGGAGAGTACAATGAGCAGTTCTTC.

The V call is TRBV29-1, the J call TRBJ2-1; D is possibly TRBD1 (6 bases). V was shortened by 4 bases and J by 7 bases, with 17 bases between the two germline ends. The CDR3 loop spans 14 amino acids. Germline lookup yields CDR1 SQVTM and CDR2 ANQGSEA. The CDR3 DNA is TGCAGCGTTGGGCATGGGGGCTCAAGGAATGAGCAGTTCTTC. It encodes CSVGHGGSRNEQFF.

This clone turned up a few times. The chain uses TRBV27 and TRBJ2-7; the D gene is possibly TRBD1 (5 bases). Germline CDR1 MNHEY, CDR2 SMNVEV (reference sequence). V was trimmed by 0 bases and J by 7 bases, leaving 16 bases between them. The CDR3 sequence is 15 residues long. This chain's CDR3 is CASSLSSQGSQEQYF. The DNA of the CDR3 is TGTGCCAGCAGTTTATCCAGTCAGGGCTCTCAAGAGCAGTACTTC.

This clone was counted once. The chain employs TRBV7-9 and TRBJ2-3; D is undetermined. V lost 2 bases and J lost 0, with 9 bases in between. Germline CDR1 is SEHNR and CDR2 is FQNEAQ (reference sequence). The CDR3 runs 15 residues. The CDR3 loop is CASSLSGRSTDTQYF. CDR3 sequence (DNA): TGTGCCAGCAGCTTATCCGGACGGAGCACAGATACGCAGTATTTT.

The CDR3 region has the DNA TGTGCCAGCAGTTTAGGGACTAGTAGGGTTTTTTCCGGGGAGCTGTTTTTT. The encoded protein is CASSLGTSRVFSGELFF. The chain couples TRBV28 to TRBJ2-2; 8 bases fit TRBD2. Unmatched junction bases numbered 11, after V lost 2 bases and J lost 6 bases. CDR3 length equals 17 residues. Per the germline V gene, CDR1 is MDHEN and CDR2 is SYDVKM.

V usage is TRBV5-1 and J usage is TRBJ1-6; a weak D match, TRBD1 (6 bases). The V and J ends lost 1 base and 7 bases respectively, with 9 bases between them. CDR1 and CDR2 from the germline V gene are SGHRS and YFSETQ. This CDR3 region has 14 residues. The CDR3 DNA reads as TGCGCCAGCAGCTTGATGGACAGAAATTCACCCCTCCACTTT. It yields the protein CASSLMDRNSPLHF.

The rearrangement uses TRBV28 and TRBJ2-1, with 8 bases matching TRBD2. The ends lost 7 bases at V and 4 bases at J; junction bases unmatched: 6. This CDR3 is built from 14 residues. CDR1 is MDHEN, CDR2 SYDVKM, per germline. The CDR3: CASTIAGRYNEQFF. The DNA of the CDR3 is TGTGCCAGCACGATAGCGGGACGTTACAATGAGCAGTTCTTC.

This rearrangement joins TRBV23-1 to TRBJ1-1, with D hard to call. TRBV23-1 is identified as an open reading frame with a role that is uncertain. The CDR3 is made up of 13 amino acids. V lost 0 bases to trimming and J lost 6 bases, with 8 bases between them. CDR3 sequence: CASSQSSVAEAFF. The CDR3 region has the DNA TGCGCCAGCAGTCAATCGTCGGTCGCTGAAGCTTTCTTT.

CDR3 sequence reads: CASSLEQTYNEQFF. CDR3 nucleotides: TGTGCCAGCAGCTTAGAACAGACCTACAATGAGCAGTTCTTC. The chain has TRBV7-2 and TRBJ2-1; unclear D gene. V lost 1 base and J lost 2, with 6 bases in between. CDR3 length equals 14 residues. CDR1 and CDR2 from the germline V gene are SGHTA and FQGNSA.

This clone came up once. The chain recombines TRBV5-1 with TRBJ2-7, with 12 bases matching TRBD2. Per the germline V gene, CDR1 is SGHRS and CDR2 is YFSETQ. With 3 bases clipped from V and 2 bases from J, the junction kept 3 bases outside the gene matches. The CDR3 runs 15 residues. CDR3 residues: CASSSGTSGPYEQYF. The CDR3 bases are TGCGCCAGCAGCTCCGGGACTAGCGGGCCCTACGAGCAGTACTTC.